These 21 T cell receptor beta chains originate from one sample sequenced in a study of identical twins. Each CDR3 protein is one row after TCRdb ran MiXCR on the 5' RACE reads. The sample has 500,000 or so distinct CDR3 sequences; more than 13% are singletons. This sample was shared with a second study, whose subject was yellow fever vaccine responses in identical twins.

Sequenced sample: CD4+ T cells sorted from blood. These receptors were collected from a young woman in good health.

The table lists this clonotype with a few counts. The chain has TRBV20-1 and TRBJ2-1; D not certain. V gave up 6 bases and J gave up 2 bases, with 5 bases separating them. Looked up from germline, CDR1 is DFQATT and CDR2 is SNEGSKA (reference sequence). The CDR3 totals 11 residues. CDR3 nucleotide sequence: TGCAGTGCGAAGACCTACAATGAGCAGTTCTTC. Translating gives CSAKTYNEQFF.

This clonotype was picked up a small number of times. V gene TRBV29-1 combines with J gene TRBJ2-3, with D maybe TRBD1 (6 bases). CDR1 and CDR2 (germline): SQVTM, ANQGSEA. V shed 7 bases and J shed 2 bases, with 10 bases lying between them. This CDR3 contains 12 residues. For the CDR3, the DNA is TGCAGCGCCGGACAGCTCACAGATACGCAGTATTTT. Encoded protein: CSAGQLTDTQYF.

This clonotype was detected many times. CDR3 nucleotides: TGTGCCAGCAGAGCCGTAGCGGGAGTTGTTTACAATGAGCAGTTCTTC. Protein: CASRAVAGVVYNEQFF. The chain recombines TRBV6-1 with TRBJ2-1, with TRBD2 identical over 9 bases. Looked up from germline, CDR1 is MNHNS and CDR2 is SASEGT. The CDR3 runs to 16 residues. V lost 6 bases and J lost 4; bases outside the gene matches: 10.

The chain couples TRBV3-1 to TRBJ2-5; 12 bases are shared with TRBD2. The germline CDR1 and CDR2 sequences are LGHDT and YNNKEL (reference sequence). Unmatched junction bases numbered 3, after V lost 1 base and J lost 3 bases. The CDR3 is 16 amino acids. The CDR3 region has the DNA TGTGCCAGCAGCCAAGGATGGACTAGCGGGGAAGAGACCCAGTACTTC. Encoded protein: CASSQGWTSGEETQYF.

This clonotype was counted between two and nine times. This chain joins TRBV4-2 and TRBJ2-3, with TRBD2 matching 14 bases. Germline CDR1 reads LGHNA; CDR2 reads YNFKEQ. V dropped 0 bases and J dropped 0; count of bases not matched to a gene: 2. The CDR3 contains 18 residues. The CDR3 DNA is TGTGCCAGCAGCCAAGAGGGACTAGCGGGGGAAAGCACAGATACGCAGTATTTT. It codes for CASSQEGLAGESTDTQYF.

The chain couples TRBV28 to TRBJ2-5; D could derive from TRBD1 or TRBD2 (5 bases each). The CDR3 covers 16 residues. V was cut by 1 base and J by 5 bases, with 17 bases left in between. CDR1 and CDR2 (germline): MDHEN, SYDVKM. The CDR3 DNA sequence: TGTGCCAGCAGTTTATCCCAGACACTAGGGACGGAGACCCAGTACTTC. Residues: CASSLSQTLGTETQYF.

This clonotype was seen only a few times. This chain links TRBV20-1 with TRBJ2-1; the D gene is possibly TRBD1 (7 bases). CDR1 is DFQATT and CDR2 is SNEGSKA in the germline V gene (reference sequence). With 4 bases removed from V and 3 bases from J, the gap between germline ends came to 16 bases. The CDR3 covers 15 residues. This chain's CDR3 is CSAINRGGGYNEQFF. The CDR3 DNA follows: TGCAGTGCTATCAACAGGGGAGGAGGCTACAATGAGCAGTTCTTC.

As to this clonotype: An end of the junction differs from the germline gene, which may be a read error. This chain connects TRBV6-2 or TRBV6-3 to TRBJ2-1; TRBD2 matches 10 bases. The V gene's germline CDR1 is MNHEY and CDR2 SVGEGT. The CDR3 contains 18 residues. CDR3 region: CASSYPPPLAGGGNEEFF. The CDR3 nucleotides read TGTGCCAGCAGTTACCCGCCCCCATTAGCGGGAGGAGGTAATGAGGAGTTCTTC.

V is TRBV15 and J is TRBJ2-3; D unresolved. The germline gives CDR1 LNHNV, CDR2 YYDKDF (reference sequence). CDR3 length: 15 residues. V shed 0 bases and J shed 0 bases, with 7 bases lying between them. DNA for the CDR3: TGTGCCACCAGCAGAGATGGGCCAAGCACAGATACGCAGTATTTT. This gives the protein CATSRDGPSTDTQYF. Together with reference TRBV15 and TRBJ2-3, the CDR3 gives the full variable domain: DAMVIQNPRYQVTQFGKPVTLSCSQTLNHNVMYWYQQKSSQAPKLLFHYYDKDFNNEADTPDNFQSRRPNTSFCFLDIRSPGLGDTAMYLCATSRDGPSTDTQYFGPGTRLTVL.

The J gene is TRBJ2-7, the V gene TRBV7-6; D uncertain. Germline CDR1 is SGHVS and CDR2 is FNYEAQ. The germline V and J ends were trimmed by 2 bases and 4 bases, with 12 bases remaining between them. There are 14 residues in the CDR3. This CDR3 is CASSLQVGIYEQYF. DNA of the CDR3: TGTGCCAGCAGCTTACAAGTGGGGATATACGAGCAGTACTTC.

This chain connects TRBV6-2 or TRBV6-3 to TRBJ2-7; unclear D gene. Trimming shortened V by 7 bases and J by 3 bases, and 13 bases separated the two germline ends. The CDR3 covers 13 residues. Germline V gene lookup returns CDR1 MNHEY and CDR2 SVGEGT. As DNA, the CDR3 is TGTGCCAGCAAACTGGACCCCTACTACGAGCAGTACTTC. Protein sequence: CASKLDPYYEQYF.

The J gene is TRBJ2-7, the V gene TRBV10-3; no firm D call. This CDR3 is 15 amino acids long. CDR1 ENHRY and CDR2 SYGVKD come from the germline V gene. V gave up 0 bases and J gave up 2 bases, with 11 bases separating them. CDR3 nucleotide sequence: TGTGCCATCAGTGAGTCGTGGGGTCCGACCTACGAGCAGTACTTC. It encodes CAISESWGPTYEQYF.

The V gene is TRBV6-2 or TRBV6-3, the J gene TRBJ2-7; TRBD2 matches 8 bases. Germline CDR1 and CDR2: MNHEY and SVGEGT. V shed 0 bases and J 2 bases; nucleotides not matched to a gene: 3. The CDR3 is 15 amino acids. CDR3 sequence (DNA): TGTGCCAGCAGTTACTCAGCGGGGGCCCCCTACGAGCAGTACTTC. Translation: CASSYSAGAPYEQYF.

This clonotype appeared many times. The chain couples TRBV6-1 to TRBJ2-3; 9 bases are shared with TRBD1. V was pared by 7 bases and J by 3 bases, with 8 bases of the junction left unmatched. This CDR3 is 15 amino acids long. Germline V lookup: CDR1 MNHNS, CDR2 SASEGT. The CDR3 loop reads CASIPGQGGTDTQYF. The CDR3 DNA follows: TGTGCCAGCATCCCGGGACAGGGAGGGACAGATACGCAGTATTTT.

This clonotype appeared a few times. This chain uses TRBV30 with TRBJ1-2; D call uncertain. The CDR3 loop spans 14 amino acids. Germline lookup yields CDR1 GTSNPN and CDR2 SVGIG (reference sequence). Trimming removed 0 bases from V and 4 bases from J, with 12 bases in between. CDR3 in amino acids: CAWSVQIDGYGYTF. As DNA, the CDR3 is TGTGCCTGGAGTGTACAAATAGACGGCTATGGCTACACCTTC.

The V gene is TRBV15, the J gene TRBJ2-7; either TRBD1 or TRBD2 may supply D (5 bases each). The germline V and J ends were trimmed by 1 base and 0 bases, with 10 bases remaining between them. CDR1 and CDR2 from the germline V gene are LNHNV and YYDKDF (reference sequence). CDR3 length: 15 amino acids. Written as DNA, the CDR3 is TGTGCCACCAGCAGAGTGGGGGAGAGCTCCTACGAGCAGTACTTC. Translated: CATSRVGESSYEQYF.

V gene TRBV2 combines with J gene TRBJ2-7; 7 bases align to TRBD2. This CDR3 spans 14 amino acids. Germline CDR1 reads SNHLY; CDR2 reads FYNNEI. V lost 4 bases and J lost 5; bases outside the gene matches: 8. CDR3 nucleotides: TGTGCCAGCAGTGTGGTGACTAGCTACGACGAGCAGTACTTC. Its protein product is CASSVVTSYDEQYF.

Regarding this clonotype: A read error is possible here, since a much larger clone lies one base away. The chain has TRBV29-1 and TRBJ2-4; D call uncertain. The CDR3 runs to 13 residues. Germline values: CDR1 SQVTM, CDR2 ANQGSEA. V lost 8 bases to trimming and J lost 3 bases, with 14 bases between them. The CDR3 DNA is TGCAGCATGGCCGAAGGTGGCAAAAACATTCAGTACTTC. Protein product: CSMAEGGKNIQYF.

The chain uses TRBV29-1 and TRBJ2-7; D unclear. Germline lookup yields CDR1 SQVTM and CDR2 ANQGSEA. This CDR3 contains 12 residues. The V end was cut by 1 base, the J end by 5 bases, with 9 bases between. CDR3 protein: CSVEVVMNEQYF. The CDR3, as DNA: TGCAGCGTTGAAGTCGTAATGAACGAGCAGTACTTC.

This chain links TRBV25-1 with TRBJ2-1; perhaps TRBD2 as D (5 bases). The CDR3 totals 16 residues. Trimming removed 1 base from V and 3 bases from J, with 13 bases in between. Germline CDR1 MGHDK, CDR2 SYGVNS. The CDR3 region is CASSEFGLAGYNEQFF. The CDR3 nucleotides are TGTGCCAGCAGTGAATTCGGCCTAGCTGGCTACAATGAGCAGTTCTTC.

This clonotype has only a few counts. The chain links TRBV11-2 to TRBJ2-1, with 8 bases matching TRBD2. There are 14 residues in the CDR3. V lost 3 bases to trimming and J lost 8 bases; unmatched junction nucleotides: 6. CDR1 and CDR2 (germline): SGHAT, FQNNGV. For the CDR3, the DNA is TGTGCCAGCAGCTTGCGGGAGGTTTACGATGAGCAGTTCTTC. It is translated as CASSLREVYDEQFF. The full variable domain, with the rest looked up from reference TRBV11-2 and TRBJ2-1, is EAGVAQSPRYKIIEKRQSVAFWCNPISGHATLYWYQQILGQGPKLLIQFQNNGVVDDSQLPKDRFSAERLKGVDSTLKIQPAKLEDSAVYLCASSLREVYDEQFFGPGTRLTVL.